One TCR beta chain is described in this entry. The ends lost 1 base at V and 4 bases at J; junction bases unmatched: 12. The germline V gene has CDR1 LGHNA and CDR2 YNFKEQ. This CDR3 spans 17 amino acids. This sample is drawn from a study of cytomegalovirus exposure and HLA in healthy donors. In the PCR, 60 Vbeta and 13 Jbeta primers were used. Assay used: immunoSEQ multiplex PCR; TCRdb lists only in-frame clones, some missing. Among under 200,000 clones, around 77% were seen once, and the ten largest hold approximately 2.5%. At the time of sampling, donors were nominally healthy, though unrecorded immune exposures were likely.

Input material: PBMCs. The chain has TRBV4-2 and TRBJ1-2; 7 bases line up with TRBD1. The clonotype was recovered from a man aged 60 to 69 in good health and CMV-seronegative. CDR3 nucleotides: TGTGCCAGCAGCCAAGGCCGGGAGGGGGCTCTTCTCTATGGCTACACCTTC. It is translated as CASSQGREGALLYGYTF.